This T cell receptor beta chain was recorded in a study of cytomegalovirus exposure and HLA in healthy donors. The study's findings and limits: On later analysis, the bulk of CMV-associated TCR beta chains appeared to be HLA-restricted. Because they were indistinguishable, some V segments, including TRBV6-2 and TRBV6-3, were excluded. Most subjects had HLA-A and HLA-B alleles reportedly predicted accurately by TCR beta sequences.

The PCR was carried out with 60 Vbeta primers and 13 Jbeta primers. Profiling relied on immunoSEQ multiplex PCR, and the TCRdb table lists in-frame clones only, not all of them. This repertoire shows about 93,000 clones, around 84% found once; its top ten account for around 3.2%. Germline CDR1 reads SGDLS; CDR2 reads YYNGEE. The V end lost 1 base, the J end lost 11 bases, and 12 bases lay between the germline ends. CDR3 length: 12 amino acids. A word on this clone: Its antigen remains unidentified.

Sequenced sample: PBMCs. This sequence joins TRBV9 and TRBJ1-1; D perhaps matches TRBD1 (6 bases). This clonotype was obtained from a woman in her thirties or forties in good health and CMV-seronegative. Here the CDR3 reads CASSVRGGKAFF. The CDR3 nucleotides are TGTGCCAGCAGCGTAAGGGGGGGGAAGGCTTTCTTT.